One TCR beta chain is described in this entry. The data stem from a study of blood T cell repertoires in COVID-19. About the research overall: The United States, Italy and Spain provided the acute and convalescent COVID-19 samples.

Some clones are missing from TCRdb's copy, which holds only in-frame ones; the method was immunoSEQ multiplex PCR. The data contain 250,000 to 300,000 clones, about 91% of them seen just once; the ten biggest clones take up around 1.3%. J was trimmed by 2 bases and V by 2 bases; bases with no gene match: 2. Germline lookup yields CDR1 LGHDT and CDR2 YNNKEL (reference sequence). CDR3 length equals 16 residues. This sequence originates from a human donor in a cohort exposed to, infected with or recovered from COVID-19 (not recorded which). The donor label of this sample is uncertain. The sequenced sample was PBMCs or T cells enriched from blood (not recorded which). The V and J genes are TRBV3-1 (or the pseudogene TRBV3-2) and TRBJ2-5; 13 bases are a match to TRBD2. CDR3 residues: CASSQRTSGGQETQYF. The CDR3 coding sequence is TGTGCCAGCAGCCAAAGGACTAGCGGGGGACAAGAGACCCAGTACTTC.